The 10 T cell receptor beta chains below were found in one sample sequenced in a study of blood T cell repertoires in COVID-19. Assay: immunoSEQ multiplex PCR; the TCRdb copy retains only in-frame clones and omits some. This table has fewer than 110,000 clones, about 91% appearing once. The specimen was peripheral blood. The source of these receptors is a man over 45 with active or convalescent COVID-19.

J is TRBJ1-1 and V is TRBV28, with 8 bases that match TRBD1. This CDR3 is 15 amino acids long. V shed 3 bases, J shed 1 base, and the junction held 4 bases outside the gene matches. In germline, CDR1 is MDHEN, CDR2 SYDVKM. CDR3 protein: CASSLQGAANTEAFF. The CDR3 nucleotides read TGTGCCAGCAGTTTGCAGGGGGCCGCGAACACTGAAGCTTTCTTT.

This chain connects TRBV3-1 (or the pseudogene TRBV3-2) to TRBJ2-1; 13 bases line up with TRBD2. With V trimmed by 6 bases and J by 3 bases, 2 bases remained unmatched. The V gene's germline CDR1 is LGHDT and CDR2 YNNKEL (reference sequence). The CDR3 contains 15 residues. In nucleotides, the CDR3 is TGTGCCAGCAGTTGGACTAGCGGGAGCTACAATGAGCAGTTCTTC. This sequence encodes CASSWTSGSYNEQFF.

This clone has a handful of counts. The chain uses TRBV28 and TRBJ2-7; 9 nucleotides match TRBD1. The CDR3 consists of 14 residues. CDR1 and CDR2 (germline): MDHEN, SYDVKM. Unmatched junction bases numbered 6, after V lost 4 bases and J lost 5 bases. The CDR3: CASSSGTGLNEQYF. In DNA, the CDR3 is TGTGCCAGCAGTTCCGGGACAGGGCTCAACGAGCAGTACTTC.

V and J are TRBV10-3 and TRBJ2-7; 11 bases line up with TRBD2. V trimming: 4 bases; J trimming: 3 bases; junction bases outside the gene matches: 5. The CDR3 runs 15 residues. CDR1 ENHRY and CDR2 SYGVKD come from the germline V gene. The CDR3, as DNA: TGTGCCATCAGTGGGCAAGGGACTAGCGGCTACGAGCAGTACTTC. Translation: CAISGQGTSGYEQYF.

The chain couples TRBV20-1 to TRBJ1-2, with D uncertain. CDR1 is DFQATT, CDR2 SNEGSKA, per germline (reference sequence). V lost 0 bases, J lost 9 bases, and 8 bases lay in between. This CDR3 is 11 amino acids long. CDR3 DNA sequence: TGCAGTGCTAGAGATGGGAGGAGCTACACCTTC. Translation gives CSARDGRSYTF.

The V call is TRBV9, the J call TRBJ1-3; 9 bases are a match to TRBD1. The V and J ends lost 0 bases and 5 bases, in that order; junction bases with no gene match: 3. Per germline, CDR1 SGDLS and CDR2 YYNGEE. This CDR3 has 15 amino acids. The CDR3 DNA is TGTGCCAGCAGCGTAGGACAGGGGGTACGAAACACCATATATTTT. This gives the protein CASSVGQGVRNTIYF.

The chain has TRBV2 and TRBJ1-1; D gene unclear. Germline assignment: CDR1 SNHLY and CDR2 FYNNEI. V shed 3 bases and J shed 1 base, with 12 bases lying between them. The CDR3 length is 15 residues. The CDR3 DNA follows: TGTGCCAGCAGTGACCTGCTTACTTCGAACACTGAAGCTTTCTTT. This codes for CASSDLLTSNTEAFF.

J is TRBJ2-7 and V is TRBV10-3, with D possibly being TRBD1 (6 bases). The CDR3 runs to 14 residues. CDR1 ENHRY and CDR2 SYGVKD come from the germline V gene. Trimming took off 10 bases at V and 0 bases at J, with 16 bases between the two ends. CDR3 in DNA: TGTGCCACCAGACAGGAAACCCTCTCCTACGAGCAGTACTTC. Its protein product is CATRQETLSYEQYF.

CDR3 protein: CASSPAAGLGYGYTF. DNA for the CDR3: TGTGCCAGCTCACCAGCGGCAGGGCTAGGCTATGGCTACACCTTC. The chain couples TRBV18 to TRBJ1-2, with D perhaps TRBD1 (5 bases). From germline, CDR1 is KGHSH and CDR2 LQKENI. V was cut by 2 bases and J by 4 bases, with 14 bases left in between. This CDR3 is 15 amino acids long.

The chain employs TRBV2 and TRBJ1-1; maybe TRBD1 (5 bases). The CDR3 runs to 15 residues. Germline CDR1 is SNHLY and CDR2 is FYNNEI. V lost 8 bases to trimming and J lost 1 base, with 17 bases between them. CDR3 bases: TGTGCCAGCTTTGCTCTTCGTACAGGGAACACTGAAGCTTTCTTT. Translating it yields CASFALRTGNTEAFF.